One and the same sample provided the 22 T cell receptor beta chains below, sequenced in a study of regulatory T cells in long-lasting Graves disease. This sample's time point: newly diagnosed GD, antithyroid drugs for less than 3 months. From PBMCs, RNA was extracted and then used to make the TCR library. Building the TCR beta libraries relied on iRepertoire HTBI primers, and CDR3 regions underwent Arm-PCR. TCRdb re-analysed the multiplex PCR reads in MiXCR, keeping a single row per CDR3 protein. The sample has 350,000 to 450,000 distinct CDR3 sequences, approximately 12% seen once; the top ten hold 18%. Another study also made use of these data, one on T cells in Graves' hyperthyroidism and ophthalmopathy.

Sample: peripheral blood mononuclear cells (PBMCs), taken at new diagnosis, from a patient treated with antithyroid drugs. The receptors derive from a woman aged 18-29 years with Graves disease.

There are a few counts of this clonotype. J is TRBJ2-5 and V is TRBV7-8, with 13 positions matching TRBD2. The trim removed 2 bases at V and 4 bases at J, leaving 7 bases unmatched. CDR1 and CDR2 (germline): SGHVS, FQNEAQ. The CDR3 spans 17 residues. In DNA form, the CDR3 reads TGTGCCAGCAGCTTACGACTAGCGGGAGGATGGGGAGAGACCCAGTACTTC. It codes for CASSLRLAGGWGETQYF.

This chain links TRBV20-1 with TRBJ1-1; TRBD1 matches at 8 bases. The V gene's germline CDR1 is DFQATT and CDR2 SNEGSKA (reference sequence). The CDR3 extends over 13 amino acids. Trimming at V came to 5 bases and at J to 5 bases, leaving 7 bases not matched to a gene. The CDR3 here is CSAPGGSHTEAFF. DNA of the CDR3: TGCAGTGCTCCAGGGGGCAGTCATACTGAAGCTTTCTTT.

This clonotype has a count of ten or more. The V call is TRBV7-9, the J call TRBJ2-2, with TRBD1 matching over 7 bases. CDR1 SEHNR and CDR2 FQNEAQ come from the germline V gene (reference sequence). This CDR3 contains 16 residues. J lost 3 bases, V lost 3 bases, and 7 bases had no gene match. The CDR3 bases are TGTGCCAGCAGCTTGTACCGAGGACAGGACACCGGGGAGCTGTTTTTT. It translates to CASSLYRGQDTGELFF.

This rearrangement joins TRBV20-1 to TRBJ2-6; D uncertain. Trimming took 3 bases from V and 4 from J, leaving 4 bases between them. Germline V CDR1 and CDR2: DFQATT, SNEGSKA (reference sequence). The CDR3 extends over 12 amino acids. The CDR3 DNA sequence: TGCAGTGCTAGGGCGGGGGCCAACGTCCTGACTTTC. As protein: CSARAGANVLTF.

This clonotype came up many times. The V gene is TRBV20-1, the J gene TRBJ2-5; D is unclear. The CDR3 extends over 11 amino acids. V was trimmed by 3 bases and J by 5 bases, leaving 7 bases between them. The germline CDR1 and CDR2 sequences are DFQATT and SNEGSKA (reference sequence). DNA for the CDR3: TGCAGTGCTAGGCCCTCGGAGACCCAGTACTTC. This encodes CSARPSETQYF.

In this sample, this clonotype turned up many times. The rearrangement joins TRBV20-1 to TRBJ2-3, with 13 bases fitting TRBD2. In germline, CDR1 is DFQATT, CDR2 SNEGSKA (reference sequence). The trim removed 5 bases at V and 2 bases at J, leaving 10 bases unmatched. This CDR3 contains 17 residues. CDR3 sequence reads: CSALRTSGREPTDTQYF. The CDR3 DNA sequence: TGCAGTGCTTTAAGGACTAGCGGGAGAGAACCCACAGATACGCAGTATTTT.

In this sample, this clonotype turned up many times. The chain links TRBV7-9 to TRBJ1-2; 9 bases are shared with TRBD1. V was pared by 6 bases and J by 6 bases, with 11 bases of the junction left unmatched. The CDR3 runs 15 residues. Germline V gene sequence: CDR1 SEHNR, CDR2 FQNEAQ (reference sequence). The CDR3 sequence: CASSPSPGQGNGYTF. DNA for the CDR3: TGTGCCAGCAGTCCAAGCCCCGGACAGGGGAATGGCTACACCTTC. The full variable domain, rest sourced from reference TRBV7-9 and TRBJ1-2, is DTGVSQNPRHKITKRGQNVTFRCDPISEHNRLYWYRQTLGQGPEFLTYFQNEAQLEKSRLLSDRFSAERPKGSFSTLEIQRTEQGDSAMYLCASSPSPGQGNGYTFGSGTRLTVV.

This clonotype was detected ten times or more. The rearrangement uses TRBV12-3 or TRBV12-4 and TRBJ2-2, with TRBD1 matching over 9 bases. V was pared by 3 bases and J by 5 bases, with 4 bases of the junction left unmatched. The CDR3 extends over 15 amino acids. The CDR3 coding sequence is TGTGCCAGCAGTTTCGGGACAGGGATGACCGGGGAGCTGTTTTTT. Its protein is CASSFGTGMTGELFF.

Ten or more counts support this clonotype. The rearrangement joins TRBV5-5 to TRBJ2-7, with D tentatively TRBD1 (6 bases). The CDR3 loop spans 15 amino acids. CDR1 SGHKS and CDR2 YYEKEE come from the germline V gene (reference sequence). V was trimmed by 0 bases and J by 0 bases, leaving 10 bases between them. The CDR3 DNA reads TGTGCCAGCAGCTTGGGCGGACAGCGCTCCTACGAGCAGTACGTC. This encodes CASSLGGQRSYEQYV.

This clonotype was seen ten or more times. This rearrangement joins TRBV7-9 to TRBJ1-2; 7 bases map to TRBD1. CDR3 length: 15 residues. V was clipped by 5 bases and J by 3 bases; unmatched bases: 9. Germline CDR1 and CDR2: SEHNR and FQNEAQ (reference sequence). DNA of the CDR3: TGTGCCAGCAGCCAGTTGGTGGGACAGTACTATGGCTACACCTTC. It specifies CASSQLVGQYYGYTF.

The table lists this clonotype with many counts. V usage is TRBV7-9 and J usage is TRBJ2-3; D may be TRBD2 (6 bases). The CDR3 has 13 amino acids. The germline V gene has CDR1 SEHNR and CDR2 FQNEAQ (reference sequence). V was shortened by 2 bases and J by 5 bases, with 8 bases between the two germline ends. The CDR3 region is CASSLSEGDTQYF. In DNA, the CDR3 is TGTGCCAGCAGCTTATCGGAGGGAGATACGCAGTATTTT.

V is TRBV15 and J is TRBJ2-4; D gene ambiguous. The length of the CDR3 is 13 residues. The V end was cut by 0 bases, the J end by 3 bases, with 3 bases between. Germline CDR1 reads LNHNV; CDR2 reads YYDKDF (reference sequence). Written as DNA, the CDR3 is TGTGCCACCAGCAGAGAGGTCAAAAACATTCAGTACTTC. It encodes CATSREVKNIQYF. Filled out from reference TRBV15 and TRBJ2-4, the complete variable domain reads DAMVIQNPRYQVTQFGKPVTLSCSQTLNHNVMYWYQQKSSQAPKLLFHYYDKDFNNEADTPDNFQSRRPNTSFCFLDIRSPGLGDTAMYLCATSREVKNIQYFGAGTRLSVL.

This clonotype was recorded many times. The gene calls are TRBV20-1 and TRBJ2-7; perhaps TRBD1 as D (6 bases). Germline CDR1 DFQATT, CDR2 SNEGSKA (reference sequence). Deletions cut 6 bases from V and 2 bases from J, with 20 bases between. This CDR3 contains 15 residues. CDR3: CSAGPTGVSPYEQYF. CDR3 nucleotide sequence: TGCAGTGCGGGGCCGACAGGAGTCAGCCCCTACGAGCAGTACTTC.

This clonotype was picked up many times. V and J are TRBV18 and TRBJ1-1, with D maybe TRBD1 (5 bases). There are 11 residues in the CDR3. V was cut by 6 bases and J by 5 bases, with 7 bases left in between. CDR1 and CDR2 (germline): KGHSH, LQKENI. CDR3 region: CASSGGTEAFF. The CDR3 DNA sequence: TGTGCCAGCTCGGGGGGAACTGAAGCTTTCTTT.

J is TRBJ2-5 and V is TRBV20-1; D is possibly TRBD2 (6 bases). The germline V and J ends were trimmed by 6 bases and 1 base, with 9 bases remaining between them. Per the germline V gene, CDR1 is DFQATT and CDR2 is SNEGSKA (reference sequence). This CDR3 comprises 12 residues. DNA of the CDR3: TGCAGTGCCGCGGGGATCCAAGAGACCCAGTACTTC. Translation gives CSAAGIQETQYF.

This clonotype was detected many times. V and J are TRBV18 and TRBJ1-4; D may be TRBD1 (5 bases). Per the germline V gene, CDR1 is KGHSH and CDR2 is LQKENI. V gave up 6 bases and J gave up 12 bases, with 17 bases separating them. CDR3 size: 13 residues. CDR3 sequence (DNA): TGTGCCAGCTCGATCCGACAGATCGGGCAACTGTTTTTT. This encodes CASSIRQIGQLFF. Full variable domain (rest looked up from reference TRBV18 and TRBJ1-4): NAGVMQNPRHLVRRRGQEARLRCSPMKGHSHVYWYRQLPEEGLKFMVYLQKENIIDESGMPKERFSAEFPKEGPSILRIQQVVRGDSAAYFCASSIRQIGQLFFGSGTQLSVL.

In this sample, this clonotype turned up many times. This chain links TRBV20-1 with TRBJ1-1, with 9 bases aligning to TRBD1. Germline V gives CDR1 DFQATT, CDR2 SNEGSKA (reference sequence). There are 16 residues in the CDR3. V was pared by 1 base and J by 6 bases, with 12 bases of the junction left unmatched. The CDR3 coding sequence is TGCAGTGCTAGAGGGGTGGACAGGGGTCCTATCGCTGAAGCTTTCTTT. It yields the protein CSARGVDRGPIAEAFF.

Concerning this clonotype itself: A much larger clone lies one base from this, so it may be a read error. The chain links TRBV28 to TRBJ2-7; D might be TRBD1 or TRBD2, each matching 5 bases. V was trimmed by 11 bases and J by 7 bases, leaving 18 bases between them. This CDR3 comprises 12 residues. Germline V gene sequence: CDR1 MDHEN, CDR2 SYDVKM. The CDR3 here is CAAGASKFEQYF. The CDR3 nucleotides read TGTGCCGCCGGGGCTAGCAAGTTTGAGCAGTACTTC. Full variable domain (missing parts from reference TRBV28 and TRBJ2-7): DVKVTQSSRYLVKRTGEKVFLECVQDMDHENMFWYRQDPGLGLRLIYFSYDVKMKEKGDIPEGYSVSREKKERFSLILESASTNQTSMYLCAAGASKFEQYFGPGTRLTVT.

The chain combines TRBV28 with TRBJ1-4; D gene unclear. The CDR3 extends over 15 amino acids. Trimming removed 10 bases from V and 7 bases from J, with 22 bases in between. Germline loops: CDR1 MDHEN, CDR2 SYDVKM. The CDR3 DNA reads TGTGCCAACTCTAAAGCCTCGGAATTTGGTGAAAAACTGTTTTTT. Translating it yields CANSKASEFGEKLFF.

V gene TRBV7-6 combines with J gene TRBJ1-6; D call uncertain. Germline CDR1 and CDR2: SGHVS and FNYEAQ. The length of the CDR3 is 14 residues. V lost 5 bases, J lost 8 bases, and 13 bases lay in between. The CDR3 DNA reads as TGTGCCAGCAGCAACGACTGGGTATATTCACCCCTCCACTTT. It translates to CASSNDWVYSPLHF. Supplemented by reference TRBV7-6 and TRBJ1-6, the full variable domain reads GAGVSQSPRYKVTKRGQDVALRCDPISGHVSLYWYRQALGQGPEFLTYFNYEAQQDKSGLPNDRFSAERPEGSISTLTIQRTEQRDSAMYRCASSNDWVYSPLHFGNGTRLTVT.

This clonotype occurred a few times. The CDR3 DNA reads as TGCGCCAGCAGCAGCACAGGGGAGGCCTATGGCTACACCTTC. Translation: CASSSTGEAYGYTF. The V and J genes are TRBV5-1 and TRBJ1-2, with TRBD1 matching 7 bases. The CDR3 covers 14 residues. Germline CDR1 and CDR2: SGHRS and YFSETQ. The V segment lost 4 bases and the J segment 4 bases; nucleotides outside the gene matches: 7.

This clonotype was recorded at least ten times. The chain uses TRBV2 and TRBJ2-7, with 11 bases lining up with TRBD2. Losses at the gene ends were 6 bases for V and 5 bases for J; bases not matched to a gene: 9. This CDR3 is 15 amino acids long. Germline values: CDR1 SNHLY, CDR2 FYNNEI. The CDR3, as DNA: TGTGCCAGCAGGGAGAGGCTAGCGGGAGGCAACGAGCAGTACTTC. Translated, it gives CASRERLAGGNEQYF.